A single sample gave rise to the 17 T cell receptor beta chains below, sequenced in a study of beta chain features in type 1 diabetes. Reverse transcription of all isolated RNA meant that expressed TCRB transcripts were sequenced. Clones were sequenced by immunoSEQ multiplex PCR, and TCRdb holds only the in-frame ones, with some missing. The sample lists some 640,000 clones; over 12% were seen once. Study results and caveats: Significant though moderate, a shortening of TCRB CDR3s appeared in all four CD4+ subsets of Type 1 diabetes patients.

What these receptors recognize is not known. Sequences were obtained from naive CD4+ T cells from blood. These receptors were taken from a man aged 18 to 35 with type 1 diabetes.

This clone was counted between two and nine times. The chain couples TRBV29-1 to TRBJ1-2; D possibly corresponds to TRBD1 (6 bases). V shed 4 bases and J shed 7 bases, with 19 bases lying between them. Germline CDR1 and CDR2: SQVTM and ANQGSEA. There are 14 residues in the CDR3. CDR3 DNA: TGCAGCGTTGGTTCAGGGGCAGGTCTGGGTGGCTACACCTTC. Protein product: CSVGSGAGLGGYTF.

For this clone: An end of the junction differs from the germline gene, which may be a read error. This chain links TRBV7-7 with TRBJ2-1, with TRBD2 matching over 9 bases. This CDR3 region has 15 residues. Germline CDR1 is SSHAT and CDR2 is FNYEAQ (reference sequence). CDR3 nucleotide sequence: TGTGCTAGCAGCCCCGGGGTAGCGGGGGAGGATGAGCAGTTCTTC. This sequence encodes CASSPGVAGEDEQFF. Looking up the rest from reference TRBV7-7 and TRBJ2-1 gives the full variable domain: GAGVSQSPRYKVTKRGQDVTLRCDPISSHATLYWYQQALGQGPEFLTYFNYEAQPDKSGLPSDRFSAERPEGSISTLTIQRTEQRDSAMYRCASSPGVAGEDEQFFGPGTRLTVL.

The sample holds a few counts of this clone. This same CDR3 is encoded by further DNA sequences in the sample. The rearrangement links TRBV2 to TRBJ2-5; D remains ambiguous. Trimming took 6 bases from V and 2 from J, leaving 4 bases between them. CDR1 is SNHLY and CDR2 is FYNNEI in the germline V gene. CDR3 length: 11 residues. The DNA for the CDR3 is TGTGCCAGCAGATATCAAGAGACCCAGTACTTC. This gives the protein CASRYQETQYF.

The chain links TRBV2 to TRBJ2-3, with D possibly TRBD2 on 6 matching bases. CDR1 and CDR2 (germline): SNHLY, FYNNEI. The CDR3 totals 15 residues. V shed 6 bases and J shed 4 bases, with 17 bases lying between them. The CDR3 DNA is TGTGCCAGCAGACCGCCTCCTAGCGTAGCAGATACGCAGTATTTT. The encoded protein is CASRPPPSVADTQYF. Combining the CDR3 with reference TRBV2 and TRBJ2-3 gives the whole variable domain EPEVTQTPSHQVTQMGQEVILRCVPISNHLYFYWYRQILGQKVEFLVSFYNNEISEKSEIFDDQFSVERPDGSNFTLKIRSTKLEDSAMYFCASRPPPSVADTQYFGPGTRLTVL.

In nucleotides, the CDR3 is TGTGCCAGCGGGATGGTCCTTAACACTGAAGCTTTCTTT. It is translated as CASGMVLNTEAFF. This chain links TRBV7-9 with TRBJ1-1; D ambiguous. V dropped 8 bases and J dropped 2 bases, with 12 bases sitting between them. CDR1 and CDR2 from the germline V gene are SEHNR and FQNEAQ (reference sequence). The CDR3 has 13 residues.

The V and J genes are TRBV27 and TRBJ1-4, with D perhaps matching TRBD1 (5 bases). Germline-derived CDR1 and CDR2 are MNHEY and SMNVEV (reference sequence). The CDR3 consists of 15 residues. V shed 2 bases and J shed 8 bases, with 15 bases lying between them. The DNA for the CDR3 is TGTGCCAGCAGTTTACGAGGGAGGGGAACGGAAAAACTGTTTTTT. Amino acids: CASSLRGRGTEKLFF.

The J gene is TRBJ2-4, the V gene TRBV28; D tentatively fits TRBD1 or TRBD2 (5 bases each). Trimming pared 6 bases from V and 16 bases from J, leaving 13 bases between. The V gene's germline CDR1 is MDHEN and CDR2 SYDVKM. The CDR3 runs to 10 residues. This CDR3 reads CASRGDRLYF. CDR3 DNA: TGTGCCAGCAGGGGGGACCGGTTATACTTC.

This clone showed up just a few times. The gene calls are TRBV14 and TRBJ2-3; weak D call: TRBD2 (5 bases). The CDR3 contains 16 residues. Germline V gives CDR1 SGHDN, CDR2 FVKESK. V lost 0 bases to trimming and J lost 3 bases, with 13 bases between them. The CDR3 region has the DNA TGTGCCAGCAGCCAAGATCTCCGTAGCGCAACAGATACGCAGTATTTT. The encoded protein is CASSQDLRSATDTQYF.

In this sample, this clone turned up a few times. V is TRBV13 and J is TRBJ2-1, with TRBD2 as a possible D gene (6 bases). The CDR3 totals 13 residues. Trimming removed 3 bases at V and 8 bases at J, with 11 bases between. Germline V gives CDR1 PRHDT, CDR2 FYEKMQ (reference sequence). This CDR3 is CASSFTSSDEQFF. CDR3 bases: TGTGCCAGCAGCTTTACTAGCAGCGATGAGCAGTTCTTC.

This clone turned up a few times. V and J are TRBV29-1 and TRBJ2-1, with D perhaps matching TRBD2 (5 bases). The CDR3 consists of 13 residues. Germline V lookup: CDR1 SQVTM, CDR2 ANQGSEA. Trimming shortened V by 1 base and J by 8 bases, and 12 bases separated the two germline ends. CDR3 nucleotides: TGCAGCGTTGAAGGCAAACTAGTCCATGAGCAGTTCTTC. Its protein product is CSVEGKLVHEQFF.

This clone was found a few times. The rearrangement uses TRBV29-1 and TRBJ2-3; D ambiguous. Germline lookup yields CDR1 SQVTM and CDR2 ANQGSEA. Deletions cut 6 bases from V and 2 bases from J, with 18 bases between. CDR3 length: 15 amino acids. The chain's CDR3 is CSVRRSMVPTDTQYF. The CDR3 bases are TGCAGCGTGCGCCGATCCATGGTCCCCACAGATACGCAGTATTTT.

This clone was seen a few times. CDR3 coding DNA: TGTGCCAGCAGCTTGGGGCCGATGAACAACTATGGCTACACCTTC. This sequence encodes CASSLGPMNNYGYTF. V usage is TRBV5-4 and J usage is TRBJ1-2; no reliable D call. Germline CDR1 SGHNT, CDR2 YYREEE (reference sequence). The CDR3 has 15 amino acids. Trimming removed 0 bases from V and 2 bases from J, with 11 bases in between.

V and J are TRBV10-3 and TRBJ2-1, with D possibly TRBD2 on 6 matching bases. The CDR3 extends over 15 amino acids. V gave up 3 bases and J gave up 10 bases, with 19 bases separating them. Germline CDR1 ENHRY, CDR2 SYGVKD. CDR3 amino acids: CAISERGLAAREQFF. Written as DNA, the CDR3 is TGTGCCATCAGTGAACGGGGACTGGCGGCGAGGGAGCAGTTCTTC.

The chain joins TRBV5-5 to TRBJ2-5; tentatively, D is TRBD2 (5 bases). Trimming took 5 bases from V and 0 from J, leaving 11 bases between them. Germline lookup yields CDR1 SGHKS and CDR2 YYEKEE (reference sequence). The CDR3 consists of 14 residues. In DNA form, the CDR3 reads TGTGCCAGCAGTTCCGGCGGGTACCAAGAGACCCAGTACTTC. Its protein is CASSSGGYQETQYF.

The chain carries TRBV5-1 and TRBJ2-1, with TRBD2 matching 13 bases. V was clipped by 4 bases and J by 4 bases; unmatched bases: 8. CDR3 length: 17 amino acids. Germline CDR1 reads SGHRS; CDR2 reads YFSETQ. CDR3 in DNA: TGCGCCAGCAGCGGGACTAGCGGGAAGGTGAGGTACAATGAGCAGTTCTTC. It yields the protein CASSGTSGKVRYNEQFF.

This clone was counted only a few times. V and J are TRBV19 and TRBJ1-2; a weak D match, TRBD1 (6 bases). The ends were cut back, 5 bases at V and 4 bases at J, with 14 bases in the middle. The germline V gene encodes CDR1 LNHDA and CDR2 SQIVND (reference sequence). This CDR3 spans 14 amino acids. The CDR3 region has the DNA TGTGCCAGTAGTTCCGCTACAGGGAGCTATGGCTACACCTTC. Its translation: CASSSATGSYGYTF. Filled out from reference TRBV19 and TRBJ1-2, the complete variable domain reads DGGITQSPKYLFRKEGQNVTLSCEQNLNHDAMYWYRQDPGQGLRLIYYSQIVNDFQKGDIAEGYSVSREKKESFPLTVTSAQKNPTAFYLCASSSATGSYGYTFGSGTRLTVV.

Concerning this clone itself: Its ends do not fully match the called genes, so a read error is possible. The chain uses TRBV9 and TRBJ1-1; D gene uncertain. CDR3 size: 15 residues. CDR1 is SGDLS, CDR2 YYNGEE, per germline. This CDR3 reads CASSPRTGVNTEAFF. The CDR3 DNA follows: TGTGCCAGCAGCCCCCGGACCGGGGTGAATACTGAAGCTTTCTTT.